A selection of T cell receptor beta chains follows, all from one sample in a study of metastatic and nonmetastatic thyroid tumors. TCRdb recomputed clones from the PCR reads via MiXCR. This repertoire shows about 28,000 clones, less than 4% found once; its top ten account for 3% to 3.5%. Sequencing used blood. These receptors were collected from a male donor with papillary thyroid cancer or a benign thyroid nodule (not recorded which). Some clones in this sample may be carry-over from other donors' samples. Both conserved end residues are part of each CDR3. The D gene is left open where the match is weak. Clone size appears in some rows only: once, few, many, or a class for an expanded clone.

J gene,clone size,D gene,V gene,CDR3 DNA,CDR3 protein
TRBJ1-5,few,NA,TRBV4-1,TGCGCCAGCAGCCAAGAACTCGGGACGGGACTCAATCAGCCCCAGCATTTT,CASSQELGTGLNQPQHF
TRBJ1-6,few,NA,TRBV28,TGTGCCAGCATTACCGGGACTTCCTCACCCCTCCACTTT,CASITGTSSPLHF
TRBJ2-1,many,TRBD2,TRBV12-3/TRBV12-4,TGTGCCAGCAGCGTTCGGGGGGGAGTAGCCCCTGGATCCTACAATGAGCAGTTCTTC,CASSVRGGVAPGSYNEQFF
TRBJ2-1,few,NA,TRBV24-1,TGTGCCACCAGTGATAGCTATGAGCAGTTCTTC,CATSDSYEQFF
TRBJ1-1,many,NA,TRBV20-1,TGCAGTGCGTTTCAGGGGCGCACTGAAGCTTTCTTT,CSAFQGRTEAFF
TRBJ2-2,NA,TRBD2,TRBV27,TGTGCCAGCAGTCCCCGACTAGCGGCCGGGGAGCTGTTTTTT,CASSPRLAAGELFF
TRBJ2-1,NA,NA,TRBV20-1,TGCATTTATTGGGGAGGGGGAGCTGATGAGCAGTTCTTC,CIYWGGGADEQFF
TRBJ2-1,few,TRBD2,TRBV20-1,TGCAGTGCTAGAGGGGGGAGGGGAGTCTACAATGAGCAGTTCTTC,CSARGGRGVYNEQFF
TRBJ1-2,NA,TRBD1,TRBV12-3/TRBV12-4,TGTGCCAGCAGGAACAGACAGGGGGATGGCTACACCTTC,CASRNRQGDGYTF
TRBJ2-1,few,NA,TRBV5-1,TGCGCCGGCAGCCACTTGACTGGGGACAATGAGCAGTTCTTC,CAGSHLTGDNEQFF
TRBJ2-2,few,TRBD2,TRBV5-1,TGCGCCAGCAGCACGGGACTAGCGGGGCGCGCGGACACCGGGGAGCTGTTTTTT,CASSTGLAGRADTGELFF
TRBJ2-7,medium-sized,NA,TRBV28,TGTGCCAGCAGTCCCCCTCTTCTAGCGAGAGTTACCTACGAGCAGTACTTC,CASSPPLLARVTYEQYF
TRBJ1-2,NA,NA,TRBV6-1,TGTGCCAGCAGAAAAACTGAGACTCTTGTTGGCTACACCTTC,CASRKTETLVGYTF
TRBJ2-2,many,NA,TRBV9,TGTGCCAGCAGCGTAGGCGGAGAGTTTGGCGGGGAGCTGTTTTTT,CASSVGGEFGGELFF
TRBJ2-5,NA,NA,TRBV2,TGTGCCAGCATTCCCTCCCTCCCCACCAAGGAGACCCAGTACTTC,CASIPSLPTKETQYF
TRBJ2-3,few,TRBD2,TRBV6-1,TGTGCCAGCAGGAGCGGGGGCTTGGGCACAGATACGCAGTATTTT,CASRSGGLGTDTQYF
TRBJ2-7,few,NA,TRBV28,TGTGCCAGCAGTTTAGATCAGCACGAGCAGTACTTC,CASSLDQHEQYF
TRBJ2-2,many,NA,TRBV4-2,TGTGCCAGCAGCCAAGGGGAGTCCCCCGGGGAGCTGTTTTTT,CASSQGESPGELFF
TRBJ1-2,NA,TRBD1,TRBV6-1,TGTGCCAGCAGTGAAGCGGAAGACAGGGGAAGTGGCTACACCTTC,CASSEAEDRGSGYTF
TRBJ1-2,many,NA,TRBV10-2,TGCGCCAGCTCTGAGGGGGTTAGCTATGGCTACACCTTC,CASSEGVSYGYTF
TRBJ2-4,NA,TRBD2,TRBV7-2,TGTGCCAGCAGCATCGAGATGGGAGGGCCTAGCGCCAAAAACATTCAGTACTTC,CASSIEMGGPSAKNIQYF
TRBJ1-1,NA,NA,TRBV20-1,TGCAGTGCTAATGAGTTCACTGAAGCTTTCTTT,CSANEFTEAFF
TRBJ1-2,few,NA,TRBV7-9,TGTGCCAGCAGCCCCCTGTCCGGTGCCTATGGCTACACCTTC,CASSPLSGAYGYTF
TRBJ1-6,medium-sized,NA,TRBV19,TGTGCCAGTAGTGGTGTTCCGAATTCACCCCTCCACTTT,CASSGVPNSPLHF
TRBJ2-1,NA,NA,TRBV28,TGTGCCAGCAGTTTAATGACGACGAGTAATGAGCAGTTCTTC,CASSLMTTSNEQFF
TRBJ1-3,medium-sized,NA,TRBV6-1,TGTGCCAGCAGTTTCGCCGGGACATTCTCTGGAAACACCATATATTTT,CASSFAGTFSGNTIYF
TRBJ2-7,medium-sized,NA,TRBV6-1,TGTGCCAGCAGTGGGGCAGCACCGTCCTACGAGCAGTACTTC,CASSGAAPSYEQYF